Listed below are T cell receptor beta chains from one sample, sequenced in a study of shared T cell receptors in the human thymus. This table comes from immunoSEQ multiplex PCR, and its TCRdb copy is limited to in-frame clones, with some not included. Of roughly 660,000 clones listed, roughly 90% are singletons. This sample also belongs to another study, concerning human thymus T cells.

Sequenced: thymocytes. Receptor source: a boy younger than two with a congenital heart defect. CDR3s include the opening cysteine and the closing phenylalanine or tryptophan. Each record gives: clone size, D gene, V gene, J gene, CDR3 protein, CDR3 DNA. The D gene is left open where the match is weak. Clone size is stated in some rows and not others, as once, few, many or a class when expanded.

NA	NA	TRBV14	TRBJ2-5	CASSQDKVLGAPQETQYF	TGTGCCAGCAGCCAAGATAAGGTTTTAGGGGCACCACAAGAGACCCAGTACTTC
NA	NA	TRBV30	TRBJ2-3	CAWSTGVGTDTQYF	TGTGCCTGGAGTACGGGAGTGGGCACAGATACGCAGTATTTT
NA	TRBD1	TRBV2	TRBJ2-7	CASSGDRGKYEQYF	TGTGCCAGCAGTGGGGACAGGGGGAAATACGAGCAGTACTTC
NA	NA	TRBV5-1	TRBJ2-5	CASSLVSEETQYF	TGCGCCAGCAGCTTGGTGTCGGAAGAGACCCAGTACTTC
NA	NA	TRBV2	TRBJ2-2	CASSDSYTGELFF	TGTGCCAGCAGTGATTCTTACACCGGGGAGCTGTTTTTT
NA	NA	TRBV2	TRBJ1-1	CASSGAKGQVENMNTEAFF	TGTGCCAGCAGTGGGGCCAAGGGGCAGGTCGAGAACATGAACACTGAAGCTTTCTTT
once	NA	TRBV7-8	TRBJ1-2	CASSLGGQYPANYGYTF	TGTGCCAGCAGCTTAGGGGGACAATACCCAGCTAACTATGGCTACACCTTC
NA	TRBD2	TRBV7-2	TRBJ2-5	CASSFAGGPQETQYF	TGTGCCAGCAGCTTCGCGGGGGGCCCCCAAGAGACCCAGTACTTC
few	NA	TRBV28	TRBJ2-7	CASSLKGGVPGLVEF	TGTGCCAGCAGCCTAAAGGGCGGGGTGCCGGGGCTAGTGGAATTC
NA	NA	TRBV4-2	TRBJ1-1	CASSPPGLFNTEAFF	TGTGCCAGCAGCCCCCCGGGACTCTTTAACACTGAAGCTTTCTTT
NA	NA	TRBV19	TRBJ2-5	CASSSEGVSPYQETQYF	TGTGCCAGTAGCAGTGAGGGAGTTAGCCCGTACCAAGAGACCCAGTACTTC
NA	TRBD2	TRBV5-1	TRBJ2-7	CASSLAGSIAINEQYF	TGCGCCAGCAGCTTAGCGGGAAGTATAGCGATAAACGAGCAGTACTTC
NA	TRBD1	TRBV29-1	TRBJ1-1	CSVEGQGDTEAFF	TGCAGCGTTGAAGGTCAGGGGGACACTGAAGCTTTCTTT
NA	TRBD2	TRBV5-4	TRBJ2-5	CASSLGLAGGETQYF	TGTGCCAGCAGCTTGGGGCTAGCGGGAGGTGAGACCCAGTACTTC
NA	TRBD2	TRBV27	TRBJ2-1	CASSFGASGYNEQFF	TGTGCCAGCAGTTTCGGGGCTAGCGGGTACAATGAGCAGTTCTTC
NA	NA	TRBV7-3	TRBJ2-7	CASSPGGRSSYEQYF	TGTGCCAGCAGCCCCGGGGGACGGAGCTCCTACGAGCAGTACTTC
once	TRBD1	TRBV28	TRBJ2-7	CASSSTGIGEQYF	TGTGCCAGCAGTTCGACAGGGATTGGCGAGCAGTACTTC
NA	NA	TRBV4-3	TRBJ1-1	CASSQDEEKGMNTEAFF	TGCGCCAGCAGCCAAGATGAAGAAAAGGGGATGAACACTGAAGCTTTCTTT
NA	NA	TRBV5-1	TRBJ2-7	CASSARGPRYEQYF	TGCGCCAGCAGCGCTCGAGGGCCCAGGTACGAGCAGTACTTC
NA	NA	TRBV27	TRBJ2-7	CASRTRTEYEQYF	TGTGCCAGCAGGACTCGGACAGAATACGAGCAGTACTTC
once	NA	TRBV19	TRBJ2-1	CASSMAPGTYNEQFF	TGTGCCAGTAGTATGGCCCCAGGGACCTACAATGAGCAGTTCTTC
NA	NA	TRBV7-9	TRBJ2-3	CASSLEGDGETQYF	TGTGCCAGCAGCTTAGAGGGGGACGGGGAAACGCAGTATTTT
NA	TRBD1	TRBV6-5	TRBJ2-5	CASSTQGQETQYF	TGTGCCAGCAGTACACAGGGGCAAGAGACCCAGTACTTC
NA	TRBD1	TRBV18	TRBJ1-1	CASSPKFDRAGAFF	TGTGCCAGCTCACCGAAATTTGACAGGGCTGGAGCTTTCTTT
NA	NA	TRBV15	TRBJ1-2	CATSRDGQVYGYTF	TGTGCCACCAGCAGAGATGGACAAGTCTATGGCTACACCTTC
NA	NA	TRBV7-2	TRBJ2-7	CASSRQVEQYF	TGTGCCAGCAGCCGCCAGGTCGAGCAGTACTTC
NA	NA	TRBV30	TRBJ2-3	CAWSVRQHADTQYF	TGTGCCTGGAGTGTTCGACAGCATGCAGATACGCAGTATTTT
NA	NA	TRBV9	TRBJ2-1	CASSVGLPNNEQFF	TGTGCCAGCAGCGTAGGACTACCAAACAATGAGCAGTTCTTC
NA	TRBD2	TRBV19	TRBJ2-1	CASSIGGSGSRHNEQFF	TGTGCCAGTAGTATAGGTGGTAGCGGGAGTCGGCACAATGAGCAGTTCTTC
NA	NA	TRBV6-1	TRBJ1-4	CASSEGWREANEKLFF	TGTGCCAGCAGTGAGGGATGGAGGGAGGCTAATGAAAAACTGTTTTTT
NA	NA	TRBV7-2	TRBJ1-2	CASRPKTIGKGYTF	TGTGCCAGCAGGCCCAAAACGATCGGGAAAGGCTACACCTTC
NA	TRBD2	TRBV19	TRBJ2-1	CASSTTGRPVGNEQFF	TGTGCCAGTAGTACCACCGGGAGGCCCGTTGGGAATGAGCAGTTCTTC
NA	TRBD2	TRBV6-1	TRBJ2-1	CASISGRDYSEQFF	TGTGCCAGCATATCCGGGAGGGATTACAGTGAGCAGTTCTTC
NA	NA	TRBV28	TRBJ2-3	CASSITGASTDTQYF	TGTGCCAGCAGTATAACGGGAGCGAGCACAGATACGCAGTATTTT
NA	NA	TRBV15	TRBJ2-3	CATSRGTGGSTDTQYF	TGTGCCACCAGCAGAGGGACGGGCGGGAGCACAGATACGCAGTATTTT
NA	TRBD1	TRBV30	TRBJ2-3	CAWNPPTRSTGGNTDTQYF	TGTGCCTGGAACCCCCCAACCCGGTCGACAGGGGGCAACACAGATACGCAGTATTTT
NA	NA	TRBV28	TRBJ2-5	CASRRAAFQETQYF	TGTGCCAGCCGGCGGGCTGCCTTCCAAGAGACCCAGTACTTC
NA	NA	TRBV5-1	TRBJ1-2	CASRRGGGYTF	TGCGCCAGTAGAAGGGGAGGCGGCTACACCTTC
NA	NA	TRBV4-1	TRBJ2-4	CASSRSQELIKNIQYF	TGCGCCAGCAGCCGCTCACAGGAATTAATCAAAAACATTCAGTACTTC
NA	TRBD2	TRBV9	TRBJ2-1	CASSVGKGSGWSYNEQFF	TGTGCCAGCAGCGTAGGGAAGGGTAGCGGGTGGTCCTACAATGAGCAGTTCTTC
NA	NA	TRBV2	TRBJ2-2	CASSEKGPGELFF	TGTGCCAGCAGTGAAAAGGGGCCCGGGGAGCTGTTTTTT
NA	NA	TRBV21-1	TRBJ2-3	CASSPTTKTTGPSTDTQYF	TGTGCCAGCAGCCCTACCACCAAGACGACAGGGCCGAGCACAGATACGCAGTATTTT
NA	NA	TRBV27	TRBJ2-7	CASSLQVELASNEQYF	TGTGCCAGCAGTTTACAGGTCGAGCTAGCGAGCAACGAGCAGTACTTC
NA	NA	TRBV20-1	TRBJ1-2	CSAGGGPRTF	TGCAGTGCTGGGGGGGGGCCTAGGACCTTC
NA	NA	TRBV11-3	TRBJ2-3	CASSRRESSYYTDTQYF	TGTGCCAGCAGCCGTAGGGAGAGTTCTTATTACACAGATACGCAGTATTTT
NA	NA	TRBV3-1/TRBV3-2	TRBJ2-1	CAQLWGRFF	TGTGCCCAATTGTGGGGGCGATTCTTC
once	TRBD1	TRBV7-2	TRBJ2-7	CASSLGVWGDRGSEQYF	TGTGCCAGCAGCTTAGGGGTGTGGGGGGACAGGGGATCCGAGCAGTACTTC
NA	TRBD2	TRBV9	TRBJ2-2	CASSVGLAGTGELFF	TGTGCCAGCAGCGTAGGGCTAGCGGGCACCGGGGAGCTGTTTTTT
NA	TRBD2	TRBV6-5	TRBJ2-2	CASSYSGLAGAGELFF	TGTGCCAGCAGTTACTCGGGACTAGCGGGAGCCGGGGAGCTGTTTTTT
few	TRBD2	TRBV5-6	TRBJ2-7	CASKTTSGTYEQYF	TGTGCCAGCAAGACGACTAGCGGAACCTACGAGCAGTACTTC
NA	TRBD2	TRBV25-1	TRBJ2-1	CASSELTSGRSSYNEQFF	TGTGCCAGCAGTGAACTAACTAGCGGGAGGAGCTCCTACAATGAGCAGTTCTTC
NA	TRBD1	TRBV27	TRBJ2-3	CASSTHDRDHTDTQYF	TGTGCCAGCAGTACCCATGACAGGGACCACACAGATACGCAGTATTTT
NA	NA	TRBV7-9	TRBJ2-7	CASSLSTVGSYEQYF	TGTGCCAGCAGCTTATCGACAGTCGGCTCCTACGAGCAGTACTTC